Detailed here is one T cell receptor (beta chain). The target antigen is unknown. The data were taken from a study of CXCR3-negative and CXCR3-positive naive CD8 T cells. Study-level results: Cryopreservation partially lowered CXCR3 expression, so most assays used fresh PBMCs. For memory CD8+ cells diversity was much lower, but both naive subsets had comparably high diversity. Against CXCR3-negative naive cells, CXCR3-positive naive cells showed more hydrophobic TRB CDR3s.

There are 13 residues in the CDR3. Germline values: CDR1 SGHVS, CDR2 FNYEAQ. The authors prepared UMI-labeled TRB cDNA libraries by 5' RACE. After re-calling the 5' RACE reads, TCRdb lists one entry per CDR3 protein, DNA absent. This listing includes about 120,000 distinct CDR3 sequences. Sorting yielded triplicates of fewer than 350,000 cells for each CD8+ T cell subset. The naive CD8+ gate required CD45RO-CCR7+CD27+CD95- phenotype. Sequences were obtained from naive CXCR3+ CD8+ T cells from blood. Documented subset: CD45RO-CCR7+CD27+CD95- naive CD8+ T cells expressing CXCR3 (TNR3+). The chain is built from TRBV7-6 and TRBJ2-5. The sequence was obtained from a human donor in good health. Some clones in this sample may be carry-over from other donors' samples. CDR3 sequence reads: CASSLEWQETQYF.